Listed below are T cell receptor beta chains from one sample, sequenced in a study of T-cell reconstitution after alpha-beta-depleted transplantation in children. TCRdb reanalysed the PCR reads using MiXCR and keeps one entry per CDR3 protein. The sample includes just over 350,000 distinct CDR3 sequences, 10% to 15% of them seen just once. The sequenced sample was PBMCs, obtained from the stem cell graft. Source of these receptors: a human donor who donated a stem cell graft to a child with Fanconi anemia. CDR3s include the opening cysteine and the closing phenylalanine or tryptophan. The D gene is left open where the match is weak. Clone sizes are given selectively: once, few, many, or a class where the clone is expanded.

clone size	V gene	D gene	J gene	CDR3 protein	CDR3 DNA
few	TRBV7-9	.	TRBJ2-3	CASSATQGTDTQYF	TGTGCCAGCAGCGCTACTCAGGGGACAGATACGCAGTATTTT
.	TRBV12-3/TRBV12-4	TRBD2	TRBJ2-3	CASRKLAGGRDTQYF	TGTGCCAGCAGGAAACTAGCGGGGGGGAGAGATACGCAGTATTTT
many	TRBV11-2	.	TRBJ1-6	CASSLSGDRSPLHF	TGTGCCAGCAGCTTAAGCGGGGATCGTTCACCCCTCCACTTT
many	TRBV5-1	.	TRBJ2-1	CASSLALAVSEQFF	TGCGCCAGCAGCTTGGCCTTAGCGGTTAGTGAGCAGTTCTTC
few	TRBV12-3/TRBV12-4	TRBD1	TRBJ1-5	CASSPDREGKPQHF	TGTGCCAGCAGTCCTGACAGGGAAGGGAAGCCCCAGCATTTT
many	TRBV28	.	TRBJ1-4	CASSFEDNEKLFF	TGTGCCAGCAGTTTTGAGGATAATGAAAAACTGTTTTTT
.	TRBV5-1	TRBD1	TRBJ1-1	CASSAQGEDTEAFF	TGCGCCAGCAGCGCACAGGGGGAAGACACTGAAGCTTTCTTT
many	TRBV29-1	.	TRBJ1-2	CSVDGIGVDQNYGYTF	TGCAGCGTTGATGGGATCGGGGTAGACCAGAACTATGGCTACACCTTC
many	TRBV12-3/TRBV12-4	.	TRBJ1-1	CASSLVGETEAFF	TGTGCCAGCAGTTTAGTGGGGGAGACTGAAGCTTTCTTT
.	TRBV6-1	.	TRBJ2-2	CASSEVAGNTGELFF	TGTGCCAGCAGTGAGGTAGCAGGAAACACCGGGGAGCTGTTTTTT
few	TRBV6-6	.	TRBJ1-1	CASRYLEAFF	TGTGCCAGCAGGTACCTTGAAGCTTTCTTT